These 8 T cell receptor beta chains were sequenced from one sample in a study of blood T cell repertoires in COVID-19. Produced via immunoSEQ multiplex PCR; TCRdb's table is partial and in-frame only. This sample yields 200,000 or so clones, of which 88% are seen a single time; under 2.5% belongs to the top ten. The sample comprised peripheral blood. The source of these receptors is a man aged 70-80 years with active or convalescent COVID-19.

The chain carries TRBV5-4 and TRBJ2-7; the match to TRBD1 covers 7 bases. Unmatched junction bases numbered 4, after V lost 0 bases and J lost 4 bases. The CDR3 totals 14 residues. Per germline, CDR1 SGHNT and CDR2 YYREEE (reference sequence). CDR3 amino acids: CASSLEGARYEQYF. DNA of the CDR3: TGTGCCAGCAGCTTGGAGGGGGCCCGATACGAGCAGTACTTC.

V gene TRBV28 combines with J gene TRBJ2-7; D is possibly TRBD2 (5 bases). This CDR3 is built from 14 residues. Trimming shortened V by 1 base and J by 3 bases, and 10 bases separated the two germline ends. CDR1 is MDHEN, CDR2 SYDVKM, per germline. CDR3 bases: TGTGCCAGCAGTTTATTGCGGGTGGACTACGAGCAGTACTTC. This codes for CASSLLRVDYEQYF.

The chain recombines TRBV7-6 with TRBJ1-1; no firm D call. Germline lookup yields CDR1 SGHVS and CDR2 FNYEAQ. The CDR3 totals 13 residues. V lost 3 bases to trimming and J lost 3 bases, with 8 bases between them. CDR3 DNA: TGTGCCAGCAGCTTTAAAGCCGACACTGAAGCTTTCTTT. Translation: CASSFKADTEAFF.

This chain joins TRBV28 and TRBJ2-7; D is uncertain. This CDR3 contains 12 residues. Germline V gene data show CDR1 as MDHEN and CDR2 as SYDVKM. The V end lost 5 bases, the J end lost 3 bases, and 8 bases lay between the germline ends. This CDR3 reads CASSLTGYEQYF. CDR3 DNA sequence: TGTGCCAGCAGTCTAACCGGCTACGAGCAGTACTTC. Supplemented by reference TRBV28 and TRBJ2-7, the full variable domain reads DVKVTQSSRYLVKRTGEKVFLECVQDMDHENMFWYRQDPGLGLRLIYFSYDVKMKEKGDIPEGYSVSREKKERFSLILESASTNQTSMYLCASSLTGYEQYFGPGTRLTVT.

This chain connects TRBV9 to TRBJ1-1; 9 bases are a match to TRBD1. Germline V gene lookup returns CDR1 SGDLS and CDR2 YYNGEE. After removal of 5 bases from V and 0 bases from J, the junction contained 5 bases not matched to a gene. The CDR3 spans 15 residues. CDR3 sequence reads: CASRPTGGLNTEAFF. The CDR3 DNA follows: TGTGCCAGCAGGCCAACAGGGGGCCTGAACACTGAAGCTTTCTTT.

The chain employs TRBV19 and TRBJ1-2, with D tentatively TRBD1 (5 bases). Germline CDR1 and CDR2: LNHDA and SQIVND (reference sequence). The CDR3 extends over 13 amino acids. Between the trimmed V and J ends, which lost 3 bases and 4 bases, there was a span of 9 bases. CDR3 in amino acids: CASSIQGAYGYTF. The CDR3 nucleotides read TGTGCCAGTAGTATCCAGGGTGCCTATGGCTACACCTTC. Combining the CDR3 with reference TRBV19 and TRBJ1-2 gives the whole variable domain DGGITQSPKYLFRKEGQNVTLSCEQNLNHDAMYWYRQDPGQGLRLIYYSQIVNDFQKGDIAEGYSVSREKKESFPLTVTSAQKNPTAFYLCASSIQGAYGYTFGSGTRLTVV.

This sequence joins TRBV6-2 or TRBV6-3 and TRBJ2-3; TRBD2 matches 8 bases. Losses at the gene ends were 6 bases for V and 2 bases for J; bases not matched to a gene: 10. The CDR3 contains 16 residues. CDR1 is MNHEY, CDR2 SVGEGT, per germline. CDR3 sequence: CASSPKSGGSTDTQYF. As DNA, the CDR3 is TGTGCCAGCAGCCCTAAAAGCGGGGGATCCACAGATACGCAGTATTTT.

This chain connects TRBV19 to TRBJ1-2; D is possibly TRBD1 (5 bases). The germline gives CDR1 LNHDA, CDR2 SQIVND (reference sequence). Trimming cost V 6 bases and J 0 bases, with 11 bases left between them. There are 14 residues in the CDR3. The CDR3 DNA sequence: TGTGCCAGTAGCCCGCAGGGAACTAACTATGGCTACACCTTC. This translates into CASSPQGTNYGYTF.